This entry lists 12 T cell receptor beta chains sequenced from one sample in a study of monozygotic twins with inflammatory bowel disease. Following a re-call of the 5' RACE reads, TCRdb has one entry per CDR3 protein and lacks DNA. Its listing shows approximately 150,000 distinct CDR3 sequences. The source material was blood. These receptors came from a human donor with ulcerative colitis or Crohn's disease, or a healthy co-twin of an affected twin (not recorded which).

The CDR3 is CASTEGSYNEQFF. The chain carries TRBV3-1 and TRBJ2-1. Looked up from germline, CDR1 is LGHDT and CDR2 is YNNKEL (reference sequence). The CDR3 contains 13 residues.

The V gene is TRBV25-1, the J gene TRBJ2-2; as DNA is missing, the TRBD1 call by TCRdb cannot be tested. The V gene's germline CDR1 is MGHDK and CDR2 SYGVNS. The CDR3 extends over 14 amino acids. Here the CDR3 reads CASTILQGTGELFF.

The chain uses TRBV5-1 and TRBJ2-2. CDR1 and CDR2 from the germline V gene are SGHRS and YFSETQ. This CDR3 contains 16 residues. This CDR3 is CASSPKDGRNTGELFF.

This chain links TRBV6-1 with TRBJ2-6. The germline CDR1 and CDR2 sequences are MNHNS and SASEGT. The CDR3 runs to 15 residues. The CDR3 sequence is CVSSEVGSGANVLTF.

The V and J genes are TRBV5-1 and TRBJ1-1; TCRdb calls TRBD1, which cannot be checked without DNA. Looked up from germline, CDR1 is SGHRS and CDR2 is YFSETQ. This CDR3 has 15 amino acids. CDR3: CASSLEGYANTEAFF. Full variable domain (rest looked up from reference TRBV5-1 and TRBJ1-1): KAGVTQTPRYLIKTRGQQVTLSCSPISGHRSVSWYQQTPGQGLQFLFEYFSETQRNKGNFPGRFSGRQFSNSRSEMNVSTLELGDSALYLCASSLEGYANTEAFFGQGTRLTVV.

The chain recombines TRBV20-1 with TRBJ2-3. CDR3 length: 16 residues. Germline V lookup: CDR1 DFQATT, CDR2 SNEGSKA (reference sequence). CDR3 amino acids: CSARPRLYLYTDTQYF.

The rearrangement links TRBV20-1 to TRBJ1-6; the TCRdb call, TRBD1, lacks DNA for checking. The CDR3 is 15 amino acids. Germline V gene lookup returns CDR1 DFQATT and CDR2 SNEGSKA (reference sequence). CDR3 loop: CSARGQGNYNSPLHF.

The rearrangement links TRBV7-2 to TRBJ2-3; TCRdb outputs TRBD2, but without DNA this stays unchecked. CDR1 is SGHTA and CDR2 is FQGNSA in the germline V gene. CDR3 length: 13 amino acids. CDR3: CASSLAGRDTQYF.

The chain combines TRBV7-3 with TRBJ1-2; TCRdb proposes TRBD1, but this gene call is untestable without DNA. This CDR3 comprises 14 residues. Germline CDR1 and CDR2: SGHTA and FQGTGA. CDR3 sequence reads: CASSRSGQNYGYTF.

The V gene is TRBV6-1, the J gene TRBJ2-6; TCRdb's D call of TRBD1 is untestable without DNA. Germline values: CDR1 MNHNS, CDR2 SASEGT. The CDR3 loop spans 14 amino acids. CDR3 in amino acids: CASSLGTEANVLTF.

The chain employs TRBV7-8 and TRBJ2-7; TCRdb designates TRBD1, a call that cannot be tested without DNA. The CDR3 contains 16 residues. In germline, CDR1 is SGHVS, CDR2 FQNEAQ. The CDR3 sequence is CASSLAYRVGGSEQYF.

The rearrangement joins TRBV12-3 or TRBV12-4 to TRBJ2-7. The CDR3 runs to 15 residues. This chain's CDR3 is CASSLSGDSSYEQYF.